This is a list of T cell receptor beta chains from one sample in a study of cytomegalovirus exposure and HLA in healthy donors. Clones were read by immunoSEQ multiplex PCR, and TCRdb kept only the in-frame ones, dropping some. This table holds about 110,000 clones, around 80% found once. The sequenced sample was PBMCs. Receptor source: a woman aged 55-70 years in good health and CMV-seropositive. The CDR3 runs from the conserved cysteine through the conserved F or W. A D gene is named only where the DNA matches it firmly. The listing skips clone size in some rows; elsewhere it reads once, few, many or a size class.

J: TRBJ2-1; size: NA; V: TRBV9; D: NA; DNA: TGTGCCAGCAGCGTAGATCGGGTATACAATGAGCAGTTCTTC; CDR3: CASSVDRVYNEQFF
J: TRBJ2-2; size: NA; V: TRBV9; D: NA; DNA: TGTGCCAGCAGCGTAGCTCGGTTGGCCGGGGAGCTGTTTTTT; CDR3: CASSVARLAGELFF
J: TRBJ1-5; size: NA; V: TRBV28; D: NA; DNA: TGTGCCAGCAGTTCCGCCGCGGATGTGTACAATCAGCCCCAGCATTTT; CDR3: CASSSAADVYNQPQHF
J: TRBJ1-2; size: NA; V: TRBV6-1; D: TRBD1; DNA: TGTGCCAGCAGCAAGACAGGGGACTATGGCTACACCTTC; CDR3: CASSKTGDYGYTF
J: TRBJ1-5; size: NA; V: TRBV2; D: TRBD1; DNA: TGTGCCAGCAACAAGGGGGCGAGCAATCAGCCCCAGCATTTT; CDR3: CASNKGASNQPQHF
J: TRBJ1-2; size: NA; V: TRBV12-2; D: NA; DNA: TGTGCAAGTCGCTCGGGGGGGAGGTATGGCTACACCTTC; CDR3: CASRSGGRYGYTF
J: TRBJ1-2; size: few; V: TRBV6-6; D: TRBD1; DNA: TGTGCCAGCAGTTGGGTTCAGGGGGATGGCTACACCTTC; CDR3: CASSWVQGDGYTF
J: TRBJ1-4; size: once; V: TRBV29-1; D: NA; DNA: TGCAGCGCCCGAGGGGGTACTGAAAAACTGTTTTTT; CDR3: CSARGGTEKLFF
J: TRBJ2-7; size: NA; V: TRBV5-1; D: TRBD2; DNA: TGCGCCAGCAGCTGGGGGGGTGGGACTAGTAACCCCAGCTCCTACGAGCAGTACTTC; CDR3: CASSWGGGTSNPSSYEQYF
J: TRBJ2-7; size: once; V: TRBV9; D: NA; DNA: TGTGCCAGCAGCGTAGGAGAGTACTCCTACGAGCAGTACTTC; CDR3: CASSVGEYSYEQYF
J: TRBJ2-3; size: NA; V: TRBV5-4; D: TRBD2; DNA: TGTGCCAGCAGTGTCCCGGGACTAAGGTCCACAGATACGCAGTATTTT; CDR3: CASSVPGLRSTDTQYF
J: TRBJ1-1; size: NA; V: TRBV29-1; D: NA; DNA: TGCAGCGATGGAAAAGGGGGGGATAACACTGAAGCTTTCTTT; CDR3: CSDGKGGDNTEAFF
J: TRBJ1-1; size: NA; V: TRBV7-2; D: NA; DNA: TGTGCCAGCAGCTTAGCAGGGACACTGGAGGCTTTCTTT; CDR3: CASSLAGTLEAFF
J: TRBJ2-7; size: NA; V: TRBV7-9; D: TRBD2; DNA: TGTGCCAGCAGCTCGGCGAGCGGGATCGCCTACGAGCAGTACTTC; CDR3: CASSSASGIAYEQYF
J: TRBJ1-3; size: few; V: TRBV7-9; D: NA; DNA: TGTGCCAGCAGCTTAGTGCGGGGAAACACCATATATTTT; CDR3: CASSLVRGNTIYF
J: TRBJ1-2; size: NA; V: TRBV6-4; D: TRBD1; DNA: TGTGCCAGCAGTGAACGTGCGGAGGGGGCGAACTATGGCTACACCTTC; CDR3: CASSERAEGANYGYTF
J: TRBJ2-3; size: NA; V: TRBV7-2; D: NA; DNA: TGTGCCAGCAGCTTAGCGGGGGACACATTGGGTACGCAGTATTTT; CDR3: CASSLAGDTLGTQYF
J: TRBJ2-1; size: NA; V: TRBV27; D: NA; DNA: TGTGCCAGCAGTTTTGGTTGGCAGGGGATTGACAATGAGCAGTTCTTC; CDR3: CASSFGWQGIDNEQFF
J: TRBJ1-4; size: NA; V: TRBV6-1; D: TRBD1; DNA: TGTGCCAGCAGGCGGACAGGGCAAGAAAAACTGTTTTTT; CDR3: CASRRTGQEKLFF
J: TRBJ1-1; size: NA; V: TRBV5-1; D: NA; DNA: TGCGCCACCAGACGGGAGCTGGGCACTGAAGCTTTCTTT; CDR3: CATRRELGTEAFF
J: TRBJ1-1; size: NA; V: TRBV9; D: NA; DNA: TGTGCCAGCAGCGTAGGGGCGGCGGGGCACAAGAACACTGAAGCTTTCTTT; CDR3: CASSVGAAGHKNTEAFF
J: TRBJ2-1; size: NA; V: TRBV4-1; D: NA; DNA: TGCGCCAGCAGCCAAGTGGACATAATCTCATACAATGAGCAGTTCTTC; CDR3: CASSQVDIISYNEQFF
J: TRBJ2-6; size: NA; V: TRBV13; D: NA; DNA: TGTGCCAGCAGCTTAGAGTCGACACGTGGGGCCAACGTCCTGACTTTC; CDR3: CASSLESTRGANVLTF
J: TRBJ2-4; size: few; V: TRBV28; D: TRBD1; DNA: TGTGCCAGCAGTTTGACAGGGTCGAACATTCAGTACTTC; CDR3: CASSLTGSNIQYF
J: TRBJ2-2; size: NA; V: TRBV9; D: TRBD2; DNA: TGTGCCAGCAGCTCGAGACTAGCGCGGGGGACCGGGGAGCTGTTTTTT; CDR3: CASSSRLARGTGELFF
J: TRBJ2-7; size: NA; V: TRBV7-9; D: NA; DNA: TGTTCCAGCCGCTCGTCTAGCTCCTACGAGCAGTACTTC; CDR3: CSSRSSSSYEQYF
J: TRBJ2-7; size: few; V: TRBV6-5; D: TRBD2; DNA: TGTGCCAGTAAAGAGCGGGAGAGCTCCTACGAGCAGTACTTC; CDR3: CASKERESSYEQYF
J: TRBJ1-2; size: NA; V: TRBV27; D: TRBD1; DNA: TGTGCCAGCAGTACCCCGGGACAGCCTTACTATGGCTACACCTTC; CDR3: CASSTPGQPYYGYTF
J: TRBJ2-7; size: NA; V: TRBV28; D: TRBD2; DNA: TGTGCCACCAGACCAGCGGGAGCGCTTAACGAGCAGTACTTC; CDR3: CATRPAGALNEQYF
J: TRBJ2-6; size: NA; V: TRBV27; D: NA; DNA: TGTGCCAGCAGTTATCGGGACTCTGGGGCCAACGTCCTGACTTTC; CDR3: CASSYRDSGANVLTF
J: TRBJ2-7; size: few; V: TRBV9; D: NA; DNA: TGTGCCAGCAGCGTATCCACTCAGGATGCCTACGAGCAGTACTTC; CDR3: CASSVSTQDAYEQYF
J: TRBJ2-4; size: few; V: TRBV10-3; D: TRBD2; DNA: TGTGCCATCAGTGAGTCCCCGATTCTTAGCGGGCCGAGAAAGAGGAACATTCAGTACTTC; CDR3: CAISESPILSGPRKRNIQYF
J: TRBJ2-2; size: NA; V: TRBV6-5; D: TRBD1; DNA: TGTGCCAGCCAGACAGGGTTTCCCGGGGAGCTGTTTTTT; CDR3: CASQTGFPGELFF
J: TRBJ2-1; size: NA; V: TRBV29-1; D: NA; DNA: TGCAGCGTTGTTCGGGGGAGCTCCTACAATGAGCAGTTCTTC; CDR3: CSVVRGSSYNEQFF
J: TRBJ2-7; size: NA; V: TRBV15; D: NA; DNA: TGTGCCACCAGCAGGGACTATGGTGAATACGAGCAGTACTTC; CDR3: CATSRDYGEYEQYF
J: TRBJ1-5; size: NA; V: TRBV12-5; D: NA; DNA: TGTGCTAGTGGTTCGGGTTTGGCGGCCGGGGGGGATCAGCCCCAGCATTTT; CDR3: CASGSGLAAGGDQPQHF